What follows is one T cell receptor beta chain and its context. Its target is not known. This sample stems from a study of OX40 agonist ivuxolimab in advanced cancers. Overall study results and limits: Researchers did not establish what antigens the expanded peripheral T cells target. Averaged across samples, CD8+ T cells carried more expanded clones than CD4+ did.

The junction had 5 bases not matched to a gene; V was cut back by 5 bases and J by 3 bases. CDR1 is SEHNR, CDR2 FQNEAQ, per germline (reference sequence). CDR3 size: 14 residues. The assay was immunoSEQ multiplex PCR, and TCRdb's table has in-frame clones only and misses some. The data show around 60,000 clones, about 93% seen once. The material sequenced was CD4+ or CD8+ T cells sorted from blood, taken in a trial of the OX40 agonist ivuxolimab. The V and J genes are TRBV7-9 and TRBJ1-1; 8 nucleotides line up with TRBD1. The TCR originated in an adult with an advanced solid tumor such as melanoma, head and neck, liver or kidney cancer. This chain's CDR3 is CASSETGQDTEAFF. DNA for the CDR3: TGTGCCAGCAGCGAGACGGGACAGGACACTGAAGCTTTCTTT.